The text below deals with one T cell receptor (beta chain). This entry belongs to a study of CD8 T cells in Susac syndrome. With random hexamers, reverse transcription was performed on about 0.5 to 1 ug of RNA. TCRdb fed the immunoSEQ multiplex PCR reads into MiXCR, producing one record per CDR3 protein. The sample consists of about 120,000 distinct CDR3 sequences, 94% of them appearing once. Looked up from germline, CDR1 is SGHRS and CDR2 is YFSETQ. With 0 bases removed from V and 3 bases from J, the gap between germline ends came to 9 bases. CDR3 length equals 14 residues. The sequence derives from a human donor in good health. Sequencing was performed on CD4+ T cells from PBMCs. This chain connects TRBV5-1 to TRBJ1-1; no clear D gene. CDR3 nucleotide sequence: TGCGCCAGCAGCTTGGATTCCCTGGACACTGAAGCTTTCTTT. It is translated as CASSLDSLDTEAFF. The complete variable domain, with remaining parts taken from reference TRBV5-1 and TRBJ1-1, reads KAGVTQTPRYLIKTRGQQVTLSCSPISGHRSVSWYQQTPGQGLQFLFEYFSETQRNKGNFPGRFSGRQFSNSRSEMNVSTLELGDSALYLCASSLDSLDTEAFFGQGTRLTVV.